This T cell receptor (beta chain) comes out of a study of blood T cell repertoires in COVID-19. This table comes from immunoSEQ multiplex PCR, and its TCRdb copy is limited to in-frame clones, with some not included. Of about 270,000 clones listed, around 89% were seen once; the top ten hold roughly 4%. V was clipped by 1 base and J by 0 bases, with 6 bases between them. Germline CDR1 and CDR2: SGHNT and YYREEE (reference sequence). The CDR3 extends over 14 amino acids. The chain has TRBV5-4 and TRBJ2-3, with D uncertain. The TCR was taken from a woman younger than 45 with acute COVID-19. The sequenced sample was PBMCs or T cells enriched from blood (not recorded which). The CDR3 DNA follows: TGTGCCAGCAGCTTGCAAACTAGCACAGATACGCAGTATTTT. Its translation is CASSLQTSTDTQYF.